The present entry profiles one T cell receptor beta chain with its context. The study ran its PCR with 60 Vbeta and 13 Jbeta primers. Profiling relied on immunoSEQ multiplex PCR, and the TCRdb table lists in-frame clones only, not all of them. The table includes approximately 140,000 clones, 82% detected once. This sample is part of a study of cytomegalovirus exposure and HLA in healthy donors. The TCR was taken from a male donor in good health and CMV-seronegative. The sample comprised PBMCs.

The CDR3 DNA sequence: TGTGCCAGCAGTCCCCTTCAAACAGGCTCCGAGCAGTACTTC. Protein sequence: CASSPLQTGSEQYF. The chain is built from TRBV28 and TRBJ2-7; D is perhaps TRBD1 (5 bases). V gave up 5 bases and J gave up 6 bases, with 17 bases separating them. The V gene's germline CDR1 is MDHEN and CDR2 SYDVKM. The CDR3 contains 14 residues.